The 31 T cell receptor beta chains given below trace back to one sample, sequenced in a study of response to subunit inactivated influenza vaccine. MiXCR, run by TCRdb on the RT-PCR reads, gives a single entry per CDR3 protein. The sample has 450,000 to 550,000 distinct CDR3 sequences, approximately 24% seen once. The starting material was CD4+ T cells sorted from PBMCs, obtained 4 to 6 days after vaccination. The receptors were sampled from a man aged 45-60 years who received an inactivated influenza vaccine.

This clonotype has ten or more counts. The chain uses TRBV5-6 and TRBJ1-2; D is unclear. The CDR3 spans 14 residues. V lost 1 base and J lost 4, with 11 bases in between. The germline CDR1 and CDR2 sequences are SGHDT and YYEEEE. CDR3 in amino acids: CASSLTVGVYGYTF. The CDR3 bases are TGTGCCAGCAGCTTGACGGTTGGGGTCTATGGCTACACCTTC.

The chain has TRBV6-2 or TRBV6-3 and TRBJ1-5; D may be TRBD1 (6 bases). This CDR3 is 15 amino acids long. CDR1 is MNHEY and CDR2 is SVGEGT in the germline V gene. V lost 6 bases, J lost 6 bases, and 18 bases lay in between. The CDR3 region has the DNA TGTGCCAGCAGGAGGGACACAAGTGCCTCTCAGCCCCAGCATTTT. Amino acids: CASRRDTSASQPQHF.

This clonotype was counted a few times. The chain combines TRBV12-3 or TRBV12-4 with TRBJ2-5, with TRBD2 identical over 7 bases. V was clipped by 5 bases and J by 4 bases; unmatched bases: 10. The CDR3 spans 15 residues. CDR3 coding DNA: TGTGCCAGCAGTCCCAGAGGCGGGAGAGCAGAGACCCAGTACTTC. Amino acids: CASSPRGGRAETQYF.

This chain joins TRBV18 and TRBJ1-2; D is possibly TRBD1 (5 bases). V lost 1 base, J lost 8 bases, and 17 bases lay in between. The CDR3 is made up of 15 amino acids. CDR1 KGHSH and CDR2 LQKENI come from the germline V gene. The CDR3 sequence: CASSPQSTGVQGYTF. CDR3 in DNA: TGTGCCAGCTCACCACAGTCCACAGGTGTACAAGGCTACACCTTC.

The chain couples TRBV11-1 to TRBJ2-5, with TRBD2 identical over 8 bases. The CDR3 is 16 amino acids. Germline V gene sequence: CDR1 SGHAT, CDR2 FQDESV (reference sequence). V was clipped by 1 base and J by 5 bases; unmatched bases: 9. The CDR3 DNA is TGTGCCAGCAGCTTAGGCCTAGCGGGCCTTGGGGAGACCCAGTACTTC. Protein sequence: CASSLGLAGLGETQYF.

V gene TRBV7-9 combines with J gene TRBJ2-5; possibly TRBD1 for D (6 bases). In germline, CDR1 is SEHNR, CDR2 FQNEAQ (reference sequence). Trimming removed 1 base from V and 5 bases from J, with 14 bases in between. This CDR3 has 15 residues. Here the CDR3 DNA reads TGTGCCAGCAGCTTAGAGCAGCTCAGGGGTGAGACCCAGTACTTC. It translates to CASSLEQLRGETQYF. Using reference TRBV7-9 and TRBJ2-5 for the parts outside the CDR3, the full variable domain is DTGVSQNPRHKITKRGQNVTFRCDPISEHNRLYWYRQTLGQGPEFLTYFQNEAQLEKSRLLSDRFSAERPKGSFSTLEIQRTEQGDSAMYLCASSLEQLRGETQYFGPGTRLLVL.

The CDR3 here is CASANSGRTYEQYF. For the CDR3, the DNA is TGTGCCAGCGCGAACAGCGGGAGGACTTACGAGCAGTACTTC. V is TRBV6-1 and J is TRBJ2-7; 9 nucleotides match TRBD2. Looked up from germline, CDR1 is MNHNS and CDR2 is SASEGT. The V gene end was trimmed by 8 bases and the J gene end by 4 bases; junction bases not matched to a gene: 9. CDR3 length: 14 amino acids.

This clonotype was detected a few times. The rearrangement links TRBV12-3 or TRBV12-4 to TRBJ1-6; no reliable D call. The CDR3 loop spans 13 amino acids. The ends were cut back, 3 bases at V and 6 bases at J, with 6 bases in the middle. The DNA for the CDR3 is TGTGCCAGCAGTTTCGTAGTTAATTCACCCCTCCACTTT. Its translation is CASSFVVNSPLHF.

CDR3 protein: CASSQGTSGSNEQFF. The CDR3 region has the DNA TGCGCCAGCAGCCAAGGGACTAGCGGGAGCAATGAGCAGTTCTTC. The chain couples TRBV4-3 to TRBJ2-1, with TRBD2 matching over 13 bases. Germline trimming cut 1 base from V and 6 bases from J; bases unmatched to any gene: 0. Germline V gene lookup returns CDR1 LGHNA and CDR2 YSLEER. CDR3 size: 15 residues.

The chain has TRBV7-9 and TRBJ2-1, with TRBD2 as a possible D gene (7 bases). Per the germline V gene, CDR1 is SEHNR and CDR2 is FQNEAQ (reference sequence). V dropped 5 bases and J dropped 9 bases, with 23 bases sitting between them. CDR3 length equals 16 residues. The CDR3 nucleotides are TGTGCCAGCAGCCACGCCAATAGGGAGGGGGATACTGAGCAGTTCTTC. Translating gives CASSHANREGDTEQFF. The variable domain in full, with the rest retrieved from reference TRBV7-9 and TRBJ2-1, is DTGVSQNPRHKITKRGQNVTFRCDPISEHNRLYWYRQTLGQGPEFLTYFQNEAQLEKSRLLSDRFSAERPKGSFSTLEIQRTEQGDSAMYLCASSHANREGDTEQFFGPGTRLTVL.

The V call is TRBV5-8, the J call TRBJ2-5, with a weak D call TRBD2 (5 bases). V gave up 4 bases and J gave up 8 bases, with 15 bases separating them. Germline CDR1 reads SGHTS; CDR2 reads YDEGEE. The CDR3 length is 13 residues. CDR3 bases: TGTGCCAGCAGCCCGCCGGGGTTCGATACCCAGTACTTC. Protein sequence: CASSPPGFDTQYF.

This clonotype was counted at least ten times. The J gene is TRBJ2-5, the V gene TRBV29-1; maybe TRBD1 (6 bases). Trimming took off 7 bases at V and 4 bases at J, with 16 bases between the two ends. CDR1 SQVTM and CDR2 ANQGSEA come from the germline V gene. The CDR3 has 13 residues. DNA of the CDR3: TGCAGCGGGGCACAGGGTTTTGGAGAGACCCAGTACTTC. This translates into CSGAQGFGETQYF.

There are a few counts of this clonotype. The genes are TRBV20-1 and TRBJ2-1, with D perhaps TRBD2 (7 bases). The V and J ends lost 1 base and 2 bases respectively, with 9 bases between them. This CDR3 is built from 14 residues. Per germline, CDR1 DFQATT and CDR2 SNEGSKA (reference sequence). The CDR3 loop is CSARVGGPYNEQFF. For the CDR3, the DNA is TGCAGTGCTAGAGTGGGGGGGCCCTACAATGAGCAGTTCTTC.

CDR3 in amino acids: CASFKAGVGETQYF. The DNA for the CDR3 is TGTGCCAGCTTTAAAGCGGGAGTCGGAGAGACCCAGTACTTC. The V and J genes are TRBV18 and TRBJ2-5; 8 positions agree with TRBD2. Germline values: CDR1 KGHSH, CDR2 LQKENI. The CDR3 spans 14 residues. V was clipped by 7 bases and J by 4 bases; unmatched bases: 8.

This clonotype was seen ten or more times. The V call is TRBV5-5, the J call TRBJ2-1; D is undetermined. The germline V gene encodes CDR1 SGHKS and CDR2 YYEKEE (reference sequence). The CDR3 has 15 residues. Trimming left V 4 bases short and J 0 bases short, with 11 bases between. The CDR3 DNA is TGTGCCAGCAGCCAGACCGAAAGCTCCTACAATGAGCAGTTCTTC. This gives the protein CASSQTESSYNEQFF.

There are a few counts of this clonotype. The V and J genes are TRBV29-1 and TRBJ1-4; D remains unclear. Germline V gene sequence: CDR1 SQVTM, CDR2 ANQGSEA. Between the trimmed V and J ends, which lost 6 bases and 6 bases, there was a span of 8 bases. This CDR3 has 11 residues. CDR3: CSVERDEKLFF. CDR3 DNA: TGCAGCGTCGAAAGGGATGAAAAACTGTTTTTT.

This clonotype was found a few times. In DNA form, the CDR3 reads TGTGCCAGCAGCCACGACGGAACTGAAGCTTTCTTT. Translation: CASSHDGTEAFF. This chain links TRBV11-3 with TRBJ1-1; no clear D. Germline-derived CDR1 and CDR2 are SGHNT and YENEEA. The CDR3 spans 12 residues. The V end lost 5 bases, the J end lost 5 bases, and 9 bases lay between the germline ends.

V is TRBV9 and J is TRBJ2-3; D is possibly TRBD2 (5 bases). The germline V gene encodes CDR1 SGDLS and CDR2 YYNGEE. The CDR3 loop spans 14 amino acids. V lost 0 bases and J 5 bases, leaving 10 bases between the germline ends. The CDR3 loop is CASSVASGEDTQYF. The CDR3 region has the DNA TGTGCCAGCAGCGTAGCGAGCGGTGAAGATACGCAGTATTTT.

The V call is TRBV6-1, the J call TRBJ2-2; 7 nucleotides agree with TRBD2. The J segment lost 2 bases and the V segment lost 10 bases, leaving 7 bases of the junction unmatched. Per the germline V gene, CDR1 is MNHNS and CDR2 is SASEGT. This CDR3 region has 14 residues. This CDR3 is CANRVAGNTGELFF. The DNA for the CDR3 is TGTGCCAACCGGGTAGCGGGTAACACCGGGGAGCTGTTTTTT.

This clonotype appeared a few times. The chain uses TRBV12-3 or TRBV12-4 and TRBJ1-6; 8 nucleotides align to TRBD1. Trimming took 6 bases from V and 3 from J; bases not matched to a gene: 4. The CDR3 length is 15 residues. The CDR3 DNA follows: TGTGCCAGCAGCCTGGGACAGGACTATAATTCACCCCTCCACTTT. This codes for CASSLGQDYNSPLHF.

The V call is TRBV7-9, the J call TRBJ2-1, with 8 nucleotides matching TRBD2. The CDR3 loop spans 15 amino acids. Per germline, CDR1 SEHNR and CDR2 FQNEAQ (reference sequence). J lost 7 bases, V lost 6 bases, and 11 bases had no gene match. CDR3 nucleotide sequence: TGTGCCAGCAGTTTCGCCGGGACTAGAAAGAATGAGCAGTTCTTC. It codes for CASSFAGTRKNEQFF.

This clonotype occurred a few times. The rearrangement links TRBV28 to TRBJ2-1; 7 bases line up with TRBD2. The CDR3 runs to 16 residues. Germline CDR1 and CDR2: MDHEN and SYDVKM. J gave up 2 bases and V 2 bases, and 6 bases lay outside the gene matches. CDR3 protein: CASSLGGGRAYNEQFF. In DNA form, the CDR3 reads TGTGCCAGCAGTTTAGGAGGTGGGAGGGCCTACAATGAGCAGTTCTTC. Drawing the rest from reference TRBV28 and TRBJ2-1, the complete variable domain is DVKVTQSSRYLVKRTGEKVFLECVQDMDHENMFWYRQDPGLGLRLIYFSYDVKMKEKGDIPEGYSVSREKKERFSLILESASTNQTSMYLCASSLGGGRAYNEQFFGPGTRLTVL.

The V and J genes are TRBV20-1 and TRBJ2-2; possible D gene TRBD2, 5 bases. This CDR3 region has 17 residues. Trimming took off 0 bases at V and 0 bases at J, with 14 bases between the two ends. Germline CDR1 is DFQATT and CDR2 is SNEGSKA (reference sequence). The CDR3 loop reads CSARDVSEQSNTGELFF. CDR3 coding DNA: TGCAGTGCTAGAGATGTTAGCGAGCAGTCGAACACCGGGGAGCTGTTTTTT.

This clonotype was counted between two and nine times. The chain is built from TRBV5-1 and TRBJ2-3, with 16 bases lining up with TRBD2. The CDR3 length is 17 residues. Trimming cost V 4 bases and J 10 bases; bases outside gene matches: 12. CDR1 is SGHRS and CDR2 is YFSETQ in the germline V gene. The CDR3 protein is CASSGGGGTSGGAAQYF. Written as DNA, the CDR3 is TGCGCCAGCAGCGGAGGAGGAGGGACTAGCGGGGGGGCGGCGCAGTATTTT. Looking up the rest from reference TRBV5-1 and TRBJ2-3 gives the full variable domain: KAGVTQTPRYLIKTRGQQVTLSCSPISGHRSVSWYQQTPGQGLQFLFEYFSETQRNKGNFPGRFSGRQFSNSRSEMNVSTLELGDSALYLCASSGGGGTSGGAAQYFGPGTRLTVL.

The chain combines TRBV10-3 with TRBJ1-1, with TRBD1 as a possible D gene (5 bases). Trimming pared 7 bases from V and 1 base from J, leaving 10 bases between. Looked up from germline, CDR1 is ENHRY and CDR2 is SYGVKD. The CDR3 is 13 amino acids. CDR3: CAINGGRNTEAFF. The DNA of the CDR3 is TGTGCCATCAACGGGGGACGGAACACTGAAGCTTTCTTT.

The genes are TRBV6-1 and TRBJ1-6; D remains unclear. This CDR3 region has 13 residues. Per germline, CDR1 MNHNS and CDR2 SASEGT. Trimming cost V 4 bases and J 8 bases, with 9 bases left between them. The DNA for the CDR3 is TGTGCCAGCAGTGTTTTTTGGGATTCACCCCTCCACTTT. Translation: CASSVFWDSPLHF.

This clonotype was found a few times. The CDR3 here is CSALTPGQGSTDTQYF. Written as DNA, the CDR3 is TGCAGTGCCCTCACCCCCGGACAGGGAAGCACAGATACGCAGTATTTT. The chain carries TRBV20-1 and TRBJ2-3; 8 nucleotides match TRBD1. The germline V gene has CDR1 DFQATT and CDR2 SNEGSKA (reference sequence). The CDR3 consists of 16 residues. V gave up 6 bases and J gave up 0 bases; unmatched junction bases: 11.

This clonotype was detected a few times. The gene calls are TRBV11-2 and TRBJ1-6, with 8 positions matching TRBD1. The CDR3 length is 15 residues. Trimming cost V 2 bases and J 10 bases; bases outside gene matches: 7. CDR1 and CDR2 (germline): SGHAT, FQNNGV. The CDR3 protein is CASSLSGGTGSPLHF. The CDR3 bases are TGTGCCAGCAGCTTAAGTGGGGGGACAGGATCACCCCTCCACTTT.

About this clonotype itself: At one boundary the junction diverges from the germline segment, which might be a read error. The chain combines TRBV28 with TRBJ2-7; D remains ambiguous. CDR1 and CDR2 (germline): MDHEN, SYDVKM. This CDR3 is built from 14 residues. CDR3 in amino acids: CASTLVRSSYEQYF. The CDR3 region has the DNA TGTGCCAGCACTTTAGTGAGAAGTTCCTACGAGCAGTACTTC.

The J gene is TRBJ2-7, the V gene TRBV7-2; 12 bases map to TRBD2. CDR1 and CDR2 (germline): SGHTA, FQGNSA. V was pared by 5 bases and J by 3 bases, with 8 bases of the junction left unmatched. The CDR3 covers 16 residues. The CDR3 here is CASSLSSGGAGYEQYF. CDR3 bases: TGTGCCAGCAGCCTCTCTAGCGGGGGGGCCGGCTACGAGCAGTACTTC.

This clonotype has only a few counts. CDR3 amino acids: CASNQQGSTDTQYF. CDR3 nucleotides: TGTGCCAGTAACCAGCAAGGAAGCACAGATACGCAGTATTTT. The chain uses TRBV2 and TRBJ2-3; D is undetermined. Trimming took off 9 bases at V and 0 bases at J, with 13 bases between the two ends. The CDR3 has 14 amino acids. Germline V gene lookup returns CDR1 SNHLY and CDR2 FYNNEI.